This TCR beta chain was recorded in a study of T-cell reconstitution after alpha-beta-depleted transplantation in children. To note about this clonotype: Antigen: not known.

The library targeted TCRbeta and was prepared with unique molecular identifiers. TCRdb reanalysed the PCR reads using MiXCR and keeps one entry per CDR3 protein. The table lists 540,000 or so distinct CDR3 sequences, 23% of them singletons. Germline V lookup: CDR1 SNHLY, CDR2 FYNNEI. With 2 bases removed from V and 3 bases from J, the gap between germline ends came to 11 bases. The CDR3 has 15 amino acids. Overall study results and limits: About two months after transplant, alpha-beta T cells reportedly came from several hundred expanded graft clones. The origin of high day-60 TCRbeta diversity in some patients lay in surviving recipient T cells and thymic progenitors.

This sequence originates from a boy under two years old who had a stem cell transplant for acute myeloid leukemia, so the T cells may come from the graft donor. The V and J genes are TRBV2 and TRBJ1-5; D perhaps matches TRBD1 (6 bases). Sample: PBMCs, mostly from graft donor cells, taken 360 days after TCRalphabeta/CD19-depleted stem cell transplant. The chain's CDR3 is CASSERGQFNQPQHF. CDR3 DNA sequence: TGTGCCAGCAGTGAACGCGGACAGTTCAATCAGCCCCAGCATTTT. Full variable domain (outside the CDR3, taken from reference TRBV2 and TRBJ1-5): EPEVTQTPSHQVTQMGQEVILRCVPISNHLYFYWYRQILGQKVEFLVSFYNNEISEKSEIFDDQFSVERPDGSNFTLKIRSTKLEDSAMYFCASSERGQFNQPQHFGDGTRLSIL.